This TCR beta chain was found in a study of shared clonotypes between healthy human individuals. Trimming took off 2 bases at V and 3 bases at J, with 13 bases between the two ends. Germline CDR1 reads ENHRY; CDR2 reads SYGVKD. The CDR3 covers 15 residues. For this clone: Antigen unknown.

Study observations and caveats: Represented genetic and exposure-history diversity was restricted by having few donors. Non-shared clonotypes had lower generation probabilities than clonotypes shared by all four sorted-subset donors.

Once extracted for a subset, genomic DNA was divided evenly among several immunoSEQ plates. Original analysis: Junction-only sequences produced by ImmunoSEQ had no quality scores, so filtering differed. Sequenced by immunoSEQ multiplex PCR; TCRdb stores in-frame clones only, minus some. V and J calls and clone size follow that table, whereas D and trimming were derived from the DNA. The sample yields about 1 million clones, around 74% seen once. This receptor was obtained from a man younger than 35 in good health. Sequenced sample: memory CD4+ T cells sorted from blood. Subset noted: CD45RA-negative fraction. The chain is built from TRBV10-3 and TRBJ1-1; D is unresolved. The CDR3 loop is CAISEELPVHTEAFF. The CDR3 DNA sequence: TGTGCCATCAGTGAGGAACTGCCGGTTCACACTGAAGCTTTCTTT.